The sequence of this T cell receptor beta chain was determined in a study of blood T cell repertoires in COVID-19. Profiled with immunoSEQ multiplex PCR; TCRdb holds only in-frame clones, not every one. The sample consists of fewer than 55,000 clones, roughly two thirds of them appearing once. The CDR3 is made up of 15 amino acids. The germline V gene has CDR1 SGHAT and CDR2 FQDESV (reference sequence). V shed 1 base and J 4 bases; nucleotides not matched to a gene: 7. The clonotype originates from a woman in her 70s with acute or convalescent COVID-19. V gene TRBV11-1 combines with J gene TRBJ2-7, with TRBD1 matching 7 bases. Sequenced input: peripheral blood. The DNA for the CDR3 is TGTGCCAGCAGCTTAGGGACAGGTGAGGGGTACGAGCAGTACTTC. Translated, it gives CASSLGTGEGYEQYF.